This T cell receptor (beta chain) appears in the sequencing data of a study of blood T cell repertoires in COVID-19. Looking at the study overall: Collection of acute and convalescent COVID-19 samples took place in the United States, Italy and Spain. In each case, the material was cDNA or gDNA derived from T cells, B-cell-depleted T cells, or PBMCs.

Between the trimmed V and J ends, which lost 3 bases and 2 bases, there was a span of 13 bases. The V gene's germline CDR1 is SGHTA and CDR2 FQGNSA. The CDR3 has 15 residues. In the source study's methods: Amplifying reference gene primers gave estimates of nucleated cell counts. TCRdb's copy holds only in-frame clones and misses some; the assay was immunoSEQ multiplex PCR. Clone size and V and J calls were adopted from that table, with D and trimming inferred from the DNA. The sample yields 100,000 to 110,000 clones, about 90% seen once. The clonotype originates from a young man in a cohort sampled during active COVID-19. This chain connects TRBV7-2 to TRBJ2-5, with a weak D call TRBD2 (5 bases). Sequenced input: peripheral blood. The CDR3 loop reads CASSLSAGEQETQYF. The DNA for the CDR3 is TGTGCCAGCAGCTTGAGTGCCGGGGAACAAGAGACCCAGTACTTC.